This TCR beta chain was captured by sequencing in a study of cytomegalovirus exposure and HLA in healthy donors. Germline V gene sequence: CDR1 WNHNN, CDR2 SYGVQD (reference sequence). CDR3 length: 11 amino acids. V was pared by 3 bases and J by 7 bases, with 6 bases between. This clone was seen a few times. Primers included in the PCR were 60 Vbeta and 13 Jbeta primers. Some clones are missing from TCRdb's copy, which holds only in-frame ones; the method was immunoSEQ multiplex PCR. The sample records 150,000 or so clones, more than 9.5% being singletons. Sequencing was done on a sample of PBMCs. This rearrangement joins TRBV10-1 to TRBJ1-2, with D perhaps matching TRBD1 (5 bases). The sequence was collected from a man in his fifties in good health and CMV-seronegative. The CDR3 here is CASSDRVGYTF. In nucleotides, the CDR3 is TGCGCCAGCAGTGACAGGGTTGGCTACACCTTC.